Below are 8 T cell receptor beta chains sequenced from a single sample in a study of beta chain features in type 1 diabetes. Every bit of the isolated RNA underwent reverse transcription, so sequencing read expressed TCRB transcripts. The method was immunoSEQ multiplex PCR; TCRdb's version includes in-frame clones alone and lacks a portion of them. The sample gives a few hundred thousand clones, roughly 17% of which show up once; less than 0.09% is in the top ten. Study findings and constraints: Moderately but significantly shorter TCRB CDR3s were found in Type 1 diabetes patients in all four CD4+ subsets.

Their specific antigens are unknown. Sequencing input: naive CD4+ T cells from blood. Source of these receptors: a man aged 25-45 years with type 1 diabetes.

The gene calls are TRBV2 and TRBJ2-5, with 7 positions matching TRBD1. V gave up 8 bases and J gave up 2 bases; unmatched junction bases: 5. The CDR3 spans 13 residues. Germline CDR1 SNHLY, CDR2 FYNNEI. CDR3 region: CASSGTEQETQYF. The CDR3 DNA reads TGTGCCAGCTCCGGGACAGAACAAGAGACCCAGTACTTC.

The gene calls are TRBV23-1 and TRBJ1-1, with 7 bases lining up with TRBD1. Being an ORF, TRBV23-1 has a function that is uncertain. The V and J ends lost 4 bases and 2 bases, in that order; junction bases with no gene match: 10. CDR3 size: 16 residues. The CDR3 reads CASSLSLGQLNTEAFF. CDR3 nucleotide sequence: TGCGCCAGCAGTCTCTCCCTGGGACAGCTAAACACTGAAGCTTTCTTT.

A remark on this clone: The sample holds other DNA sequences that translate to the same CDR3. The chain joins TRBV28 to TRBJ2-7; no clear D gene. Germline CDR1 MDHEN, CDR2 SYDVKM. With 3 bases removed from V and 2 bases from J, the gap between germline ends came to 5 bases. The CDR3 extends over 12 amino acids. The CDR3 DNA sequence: TGTGCCAGCAGTTTGAGGACCTACGAGCAGTACTTC. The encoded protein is CASSLRTYEQYF.

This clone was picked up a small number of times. This CDR3 reads CASSLSLGTIYF. Written as DNA, the CDR3 is TGTGCCAGCAGCTTAAGTCTGGGGACCATATATTTT. The rearrangement uses TRBV7-9 and TRBJ1-3, with no clear D. Trimming pared 2 bases from V and 10 bases from J, leaving 9 bases between. This CDR3 comprises 12 residues. CDR1 and CDR2 from the germline V gene are SEHNR and FQNEAQ (reference sequence). Based on the CDR3 plus reference TRBV7-9 and TRBJ1-3, the full variable domain is DTGVSQNPRHKITKRGQNVTFRCDPISEHNRLYWYRQTLGQGPEFLTYFQNEAQLEKSRLLSDRFSAERPKGSFSTLEIQRTEQGDSAMYLCASSLSLGTIYFGEGSWLTVV.

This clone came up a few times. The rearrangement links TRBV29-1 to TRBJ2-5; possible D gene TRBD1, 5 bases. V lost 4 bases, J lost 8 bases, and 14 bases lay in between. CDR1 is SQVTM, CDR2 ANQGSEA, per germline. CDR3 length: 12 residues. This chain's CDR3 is CSVVGQVETQYF. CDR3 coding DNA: TGCAGCGTTGTGGGGCAGGTGGAAACCCAGTACTTC.

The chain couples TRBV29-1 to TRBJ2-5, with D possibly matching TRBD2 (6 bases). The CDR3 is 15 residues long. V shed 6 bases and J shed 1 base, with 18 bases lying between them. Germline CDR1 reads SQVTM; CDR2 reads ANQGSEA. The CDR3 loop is CSVRRVGGLQETQYF. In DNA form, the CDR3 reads TGCAGCGTCCGCCGTGTGGGGGGACTCCAAGAGACCCAGTACTTC.

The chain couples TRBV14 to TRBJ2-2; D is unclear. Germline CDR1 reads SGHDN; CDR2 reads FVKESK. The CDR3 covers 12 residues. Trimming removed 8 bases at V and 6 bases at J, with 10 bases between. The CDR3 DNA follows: TGTGCCAGCGGACGACGGTCCGGGGAGCTGTTTTTT. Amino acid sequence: CASGRRSGELFF.

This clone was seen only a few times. The CDR3 nucleotides are TGCAGCGTTGGAGGGATAGAGGGCTCCTACGAGCAGTACTTC. It is translated as CSVGGIEGSYEQYF. This chain uses TRBV29-1 with TRBJ2-7; possible D gene TRBD2, 5 bases. There are 14 residues in the CDR3. Germline values: CDR1 SQVTM, CDR2 ANQGSEA. Trimming cost V 4 bases and J 0 bases, with 13 bases left between them.